These 15 T cell receptor beta chains share one sample of origin, sequenced in a study of blood T cell repertoires in COVID-19. Clones were sequenced by immunoSEQ multiplex PCR, and TCRdb holds only the in-frame ones, with some missing. In the table there are approximately 100,000 clones, 86% of which are singletons. Sequenced material: peripheral blood. The receptors come from a human donor in a cohort sampled during active COVID-19.

This clone has a single count. The chain couples TRBV15 to TRBJ1-4; TRBD1 aligns across 8 bases. Germline V gene lookup returns CDR1 LNHNV and CDR2 YYDKDF (reference sequence). The trim removed 7 bases at V and 3 bases at J, leaving 7 bases unmatched. The CDR3 covers 15 residues. The CDR3 DNA sequence: TGTGCCACCAATCCGACAGGGGCGGCTAATGAAAAACTGTTTTTT. The encoded protein is CATNPTGAANEKLFF.

This sequence joins TRBV19 and TRBJ2-7, with D unclear. The CDR3 sequence is 14 residues long. CDR1 and CDR2 (germline): LNHDA, SQIVND (reference sequence). V was pared by 6 bases and J by 0 bases, with 12 bases between. The CDR3 here is CASRRDTSSYEQYF. CDR3 DNA sequence: TGTGCCAGTAGACGTGACACGAGCTCCTACGAGCAGTACTTC.

This rearrangement joins TRBV3-1 (or the pseudogene TRBV3-2) to TRBJ2-5; tentative D call: TRBD2 (5 bases). The CDR3 has 13 residues. Germline V lookup: CDR1 LGHDT, CDR2 YNNKEL (reference sequence). Trimming removed 4 bases from V and 5 bases from J, with 11 bases in between. CDR3 sequence (DNA): TGTGCCAGCAGCCGCCCAAGAGGGGAGACCCAGTACTTC. Translation: CASSRPRGETQYF.

This chain uses TRBV11-1 with TRBJ2-7; 9 positions match TRBD2. This CDR3 is built from 15 residues. V shed 3 bases, J shed 4 bases, and the junction held 7 bases outside the gene matches. CDR1 and CDR2 (germline): SGHAT, FQDESV (reference sequence). The CDR3 bases are TGTGCCAGCAGCTTGGCTAGCGGGGCCTCTTACGAGCAGTACTTC. This codes for CASSLASGASYEQYF.

The chain couples TRBV25-1 to TRBJ2-7; perhaps TRBD1 as D (6 bases). Looked up from germline, CDR1 is MGHDK and CDR2 is SYGVNS. The CDR3 has 12 residues. Deletions cut 6 bases from V and 3 bases from J, with 9 bases between. CDR3 in amino acids: CASRGARYEQYF. DNA for the CDR3: TGTGCCAGCAGGGGGGCCCGCTACGAGCAGTACTTC.

The V gene is TRBV6-5, the J gene TRBJ1-6; perhaps TRBD1 as D (5 bases). Looked up from germline, CDR1 is MNHEY and CDR2 is SVGAGI. V gave up 0 bases and J gave up 7 bases, with 13 bases separating them. The CDR3 runs to 16 residues. CDR3 nucleotide sequence: TGTGCCAGCAGTTACTCGAGAGGCGGGGGGAATTCACCCCTCCACTTT. This translates into CASSYSRGGGNSPLHF.

This clone is labeled as medium-sized. The V and J genes are TRBV19 and TRBJ2-3, with 12 bases identical to TRBD1. After removal of 4 bases from V and 6 bases from J, the junction contained 5 bases not matched to a gene. This CDR3 spans 15 amino acids. Germline CDR1 is LNHDA and CDR2 is SQIVND (reference sequence). The CDR3 sequence: CASSTGTGGWDTQYF. CDR3 bases: TGTGCCAGTAGTACAGGGACAGGGGGCTGGGATACGCAGTATTTT. The variable domain in full, completed from reference TRBV19 and TRBJ2-3, reads DGGITQSPKYLFRKEGQNVTLSCEQNLNHDAMYWYRQDPGQGLRLIYYSQIVNDFQKGDIAEGYSVSREKKESFPLTVTSAQKNPTAFYLCASSTGTGGWDTQYFGPGTRLTVL.

The chain combines TRBV11-2 with TRBJ2-5; D remains unclear. Between the trimmed V and J ends, which lost 5 bases and 1 base, there was a span of 11 bases. Per the germline V gene, CDR1 is SGHAT and CDR2 is FQNNGV. This CDR3 has 14 amino acids. The CDR3 here is CASSLAAFQETQYF. The CDR3 DNA is TGTGCCAGCAGCCTGGCTGCCTTCCAAGAGACCCAGTACTTC. Filled out from reference TRBV11-2 and TRBJ2-5, the complete variable domain reads EAGVAQSPRYKIIEKRQSVAFWCNPISGHATLYWYQQILGQGPKLLIQFQNNGVVDDSQLPKDRFSAERLKGVDSTLKIQPAKLEDSAVYLCASSLAAFQETQYFGPGTRLLVL.

The chain combines TRBV27 with TRBJ1-1; 7 bases are a match to TRBD1. V lost 0 bases to trimming and J lost 1 base; unmatched junction nucleotides: 2. Per germline, CDR1 MNHEY and CDR2 SMNVEV (reference sequence). This CDR3 spans 15 amino acids. CDR3 protein: CASSLSRTGNTEAFF. CDR3 nucleotides: TGTGCCAGCAGTTTATCCCGGACAGGGAACACTGAAGCTTTCTTT.

This rearrangement joins TRBV7-9 to TRBJ2-6; the D gene is possibly TRBD2 (7 bases). Germline V gene sequence: CDR1 SEHNR, CDR2 FQNEAQ (reference sequence). CDR3 length equals 16 residues. Between the trimmed V and J ends, which lost 2 bases and 2 bases, there was a span of 10 bases. In nucleotides, the CDR3 is TGTGCCAGCAGCTTACGGGGGGCCCCTGGGGCCAACGTCCTGACTTTC. The encoded protein is CASSLRGAPGANVLTF.

This clone was seen more than once but under ten times. The chain carries TRBV10-1 and TRBJ1-1; 8 bases match TRBD1. Germline values: CDR1 WNHNN, CDR2 SYGVQD (reference sequence). V trimming: 4 bases; J trimming: 1 base; junction bases outside the gene matches: 2. This CDR3 comprises 14 residues. The CDR3 region is CASSVDRANTEAFF. CDR3 DNA sequence: TGCGCCAGCAGTGTGGACAGGGCGAACACTGAAGCTTTCTTT.

This clone was recorded many times. The CDR3 DNA sequence: TGTGCCAGCAGCTTAGCCGACAATGAGCAGTTCTTC. Translated: CASSLADNEQFF. This chain uses TRBV7-8 with TRBJ2-1; D not certain. In germline, CDR1 is SGHVS, CDR2 FQNEAQ. This CDR3 spans 12 amino acids. Trimming took off 0 bases at V and 5 bases at J, with 2 bases between the two ends.

The rearrangement links TRBV6-6 to TRBJ2-7; 7 nucleotides line up with TRBD1. The junction had 7 bases not matched to a gene; V was cut back by 0 bases and J by 2 bases. The CDR3 runs 16 residues. The germline V gene has CDR1 MNHNY and CDR2 SVGAGI (reference sequence). CDR3 region: CASSYSGDRPTYEQYF. The CDR3 nucleotides are TGTGCCAGCAGTTACTCGGGGGACAGACCCACCTACGAGCAGTACTTC.

This sequence joins TRBV28 and TRBJ2-3; 8 bases line up with TRBD1. Per germline, CDR1 MDHEN and CDR2 SYDVKM. CDR3 length equals 15 residues. Trimming at V came to 1 base and at J to 4 bases, leaving 4 bases not matched to a gene. The CDR3 nucleotides are TGTGCCAGCAGTTTATCAGGGGGCGGTGCAGATACGCAGTATTTT. It is translated as CASSLSGGGADTQYF. The full variable domain, completed using reference TRBV28 and TRBJ2-3, is DVKVTQSSRYLVKRTGEKVFLECVQDMDHENMFWYRQDPGLGLRLIYFSYDVKMKEKGDIPEGYSVSREKKERFSLILESASTNQTSMYLCASSLSGGGADTQYFGPGTRLTVL.

The chain combines TRBV6-5 with TRBJ2-7; 10 bases fit TRBD1. Germline assignment: CDR1 MNHEY and CDR2 SVGAGI. This CDR3 has 14 amino acids. Trimming at V came to 4 bases and at J to 4 bases, leaving 4 bases not matched to a gene. The chain's CDR3 is CASSSTGGAYEQYF. The CDR3 DNA reads as TGTGCCAGCAGTTCGACAGGGGGCGCGTACGAGCAGTACTTC.